This T cell receptor (beta chain) stems from a study of T cells after yellow fever vaccination. Study-level results: Clonotype sharing between CD4 and CD8 compartments was small. The secondary response peaked faster, at day 5 versus 15, but was weaker.

This CDR3 region has 15 residues. V lost 4 bases, J lost 8 bases, and 21 bases lay in between. Germline CDR1 SGHKS, CDR2 YYEKEE (reference sequence). MiXCR was run by TCRdb on the 5' RACE reads, yielding one entry per CDR3 protein. The sample includes 300,000 or so distinct CDR3 sequences, roughly 6.8% seen only once; the top ten take roughly 19%. Remarks on this clonotype: Its matching antigen is unknown.

This clonotype was obtained from a man between 18 and 35 years old who received the YFV17D yellow fever vaccine. The chain employs TRBV5-5 and TRBJ1-2, with a tentative D call TRBD1 (5 bases). The source material was PBMCs, sampled 35 to 50 days after the first yellow fever vaccination. The CDR3 DNA reads TGTGCCAGCAGCCCCGGGCCCAGGCAGGGATACGGCTACACCTTC. It is translated as CASSPGPRQGYGYTF.